The entry that follows covers one TCR beta chain sequence. This sample was included in a study of blood T cell repertoires in COVID-19. Study-wide background: From T cells, B-cell-depleted T cells, or PBMCs came the material, which was cDNA or gDNA.

Some clones are missing from TCRdb's copy, which holds only in-frame ones; the method was immunoSEQ multiplex PCR. The table records about 140,000 clones, under 85% of them present only once. The V gene end was trimmed by 3 bases and the J gene end by 6 bases; junction bases not matched to a gene: 12. The CDR3 sequence is 18 residues long. Germline V gene lookup returns CDR1 SGHRS and CDR2 YFSETQ. Material for sequencing was peripheral blood. V usage is TRBV5-1 and J usage is TRBJ2-2; TRBD2 aligns across 12 bases. The clonotype originates from a human donor in a cohort sampled during active COVID-19. CDR3 protein: CASSSHLSSGRAAGELFF. The CDR3 DNA is TGCGCCAGCAGCTCCCACCTCTCTAGCGGGAGGGCCGCCGGGGAGCTGTTTTTT.